The entry below gives a single TCR beta chain sequence along with its context. The authors ran the assay at deep level. Libraries were prepared by immunoSEQ multiplex PCR; TCRdb keeps only in-frame clonotypes and omits some of them. In the table there are 850,000 to 1,100,000 clones, about 72% of which are singletons. The CDR3 runs 14 residues. After removal of 7 bases from V and 2 bases from J, the junction contained 6 bases not matched to a gene. Germline V gives CDR1 SEHNR, CDR2 FQNEAQ (reference sequence). This record belongs to a study of shared clonotypes between healthy human individuals. On the study more broadly: Researchers assigned three CD4 naive, three CD4 memory, two CD8 naive and one CD8 memory plate to each donor.

The sequencing input was memory CD4+ T cells from PBMCs. Subset meaning: CD45RA-negative fraction. This sequence originates from a man aged 18 to 30 in good health. Some clones in this sample may be carry-over from other donors' samples. The rearrangement uses TRBV7-9 and TRBJ2-7; 9 bases agree with TRBD1. CDR3 region: CASTVGTGTYEQYF. The CDR3 region has the DNA TGTGCCAGCACCGTCGGGACAGGGACCTACGAGCAGTACTTC.